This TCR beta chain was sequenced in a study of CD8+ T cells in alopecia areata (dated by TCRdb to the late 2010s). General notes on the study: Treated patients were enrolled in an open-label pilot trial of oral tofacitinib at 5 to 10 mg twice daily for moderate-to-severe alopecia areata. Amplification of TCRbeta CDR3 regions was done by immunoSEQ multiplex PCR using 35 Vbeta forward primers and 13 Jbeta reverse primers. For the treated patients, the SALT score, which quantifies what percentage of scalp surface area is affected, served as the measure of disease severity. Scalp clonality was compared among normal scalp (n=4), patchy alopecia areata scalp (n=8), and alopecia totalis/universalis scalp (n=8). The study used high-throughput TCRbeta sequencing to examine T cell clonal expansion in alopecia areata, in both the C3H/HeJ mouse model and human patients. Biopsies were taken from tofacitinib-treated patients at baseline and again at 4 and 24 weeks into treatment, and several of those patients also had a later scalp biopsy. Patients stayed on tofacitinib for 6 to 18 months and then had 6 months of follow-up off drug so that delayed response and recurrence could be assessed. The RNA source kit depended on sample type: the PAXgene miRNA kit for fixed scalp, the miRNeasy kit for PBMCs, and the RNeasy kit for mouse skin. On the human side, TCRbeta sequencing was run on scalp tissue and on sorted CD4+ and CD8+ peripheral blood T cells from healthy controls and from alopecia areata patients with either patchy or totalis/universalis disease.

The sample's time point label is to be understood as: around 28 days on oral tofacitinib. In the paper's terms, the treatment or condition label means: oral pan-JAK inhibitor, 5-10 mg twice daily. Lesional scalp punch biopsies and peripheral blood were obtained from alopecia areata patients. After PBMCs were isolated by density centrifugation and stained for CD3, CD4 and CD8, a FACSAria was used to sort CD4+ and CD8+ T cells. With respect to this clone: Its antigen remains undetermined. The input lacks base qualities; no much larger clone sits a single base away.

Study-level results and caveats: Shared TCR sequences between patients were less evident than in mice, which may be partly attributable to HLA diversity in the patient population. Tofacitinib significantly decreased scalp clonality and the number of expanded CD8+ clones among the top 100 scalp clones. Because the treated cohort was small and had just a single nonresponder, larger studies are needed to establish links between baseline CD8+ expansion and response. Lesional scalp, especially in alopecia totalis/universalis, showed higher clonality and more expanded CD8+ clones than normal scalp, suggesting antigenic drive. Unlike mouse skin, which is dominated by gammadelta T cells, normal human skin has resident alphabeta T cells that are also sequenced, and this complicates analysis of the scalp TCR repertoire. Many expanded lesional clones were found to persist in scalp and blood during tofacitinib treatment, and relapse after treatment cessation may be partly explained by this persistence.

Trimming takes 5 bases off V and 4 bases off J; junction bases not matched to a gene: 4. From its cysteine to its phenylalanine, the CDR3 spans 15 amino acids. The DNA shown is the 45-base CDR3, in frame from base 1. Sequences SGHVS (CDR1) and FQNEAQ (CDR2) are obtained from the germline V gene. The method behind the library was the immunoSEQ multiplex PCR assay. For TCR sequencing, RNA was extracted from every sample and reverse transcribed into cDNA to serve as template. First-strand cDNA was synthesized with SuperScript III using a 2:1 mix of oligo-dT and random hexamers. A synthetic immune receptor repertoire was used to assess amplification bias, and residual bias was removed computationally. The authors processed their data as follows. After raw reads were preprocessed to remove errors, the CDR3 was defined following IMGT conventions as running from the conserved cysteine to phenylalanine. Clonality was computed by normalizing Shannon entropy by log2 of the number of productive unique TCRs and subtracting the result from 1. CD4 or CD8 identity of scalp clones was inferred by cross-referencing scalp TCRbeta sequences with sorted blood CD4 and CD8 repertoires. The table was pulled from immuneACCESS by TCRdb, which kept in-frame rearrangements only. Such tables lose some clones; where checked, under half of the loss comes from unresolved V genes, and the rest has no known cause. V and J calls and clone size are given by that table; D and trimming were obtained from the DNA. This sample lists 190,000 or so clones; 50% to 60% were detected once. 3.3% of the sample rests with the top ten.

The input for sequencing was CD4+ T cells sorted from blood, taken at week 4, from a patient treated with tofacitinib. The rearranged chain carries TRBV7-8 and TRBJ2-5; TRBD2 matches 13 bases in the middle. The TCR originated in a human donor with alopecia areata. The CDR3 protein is CASSQGLAGPETQYF. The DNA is TGTGCCAGCAGCCAGGGACTAGCGGGGCCAGAGACCCAGTACTTC.